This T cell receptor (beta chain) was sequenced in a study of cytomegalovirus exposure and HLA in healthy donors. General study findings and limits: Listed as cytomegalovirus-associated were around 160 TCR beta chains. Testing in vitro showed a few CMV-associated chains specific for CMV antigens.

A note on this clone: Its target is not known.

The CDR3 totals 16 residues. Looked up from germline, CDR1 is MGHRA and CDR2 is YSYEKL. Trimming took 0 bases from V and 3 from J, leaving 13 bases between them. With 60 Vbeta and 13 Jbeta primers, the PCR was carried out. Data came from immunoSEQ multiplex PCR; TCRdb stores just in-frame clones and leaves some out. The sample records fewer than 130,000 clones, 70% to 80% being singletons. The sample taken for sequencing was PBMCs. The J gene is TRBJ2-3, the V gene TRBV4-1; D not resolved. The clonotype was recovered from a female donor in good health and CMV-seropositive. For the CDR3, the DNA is TGCGCCAGCAGCCAAGATACTATGGGTCGAACAGATACGCAGTATTTT. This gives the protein CASSQDTMGRTDTQYF.